This T cell receptor beta chain appears in the sequencing data of a study of blood T cell repertoires in COVID-19 (dated by TCRdb to 2018 to 2021). For context, the study as a whole: Samples covering the acute and convalescent phases of COVID-19 were provided by collaborators in the United States, Italy and Spain. Nearly every sample came with metadata listing a de-identified subject ID, COVID-19 status, age in years and sex. The repertoires were released in a freely available public database intended as a resource for research on the immune response to SARS-CoV-2. Samples came from the ongoing ImmuneRACE study (first 160 participants) plus 1,254 subjects from 6 global collaborators. Where available, HLA class I and class II types were obtained from metadata supplied by the sample provider rather than from assay-based typing. The prospective study material was composed of cDNA or gDNA derived from T cells, B-cell-depleted T cells, or PBMCs. Deeply sampled blood TCRbeta repertoires from subjects exposed to, actively infected with, or recovered from COVID-19 were included in the dataset.

The collaborating institutions used their own protocols to collect whole blood in K2EDTA tubes. Collaborator samples were shipped for TCRbeta analysis as frozen whole blood, isolated PBMCs, or DNA extracted from either sample type. The immunoSEQ Assay, a bias-controlled multiplex PCR, was used to amplify TCRbeta CDR3 regions from genomic DNA. Per the authors' processing: Within the assay, amplification of reference gene primers was used to estimate how many nucleated cells each sample contained. To quantify the absolute abundance of each unique TCRbeta CDR3 rearrangement, sequence reads were collapsed and filtered. For each sample, productive Simpson clonality was calculated as the square root of Simpson's diversity index over productive rearrangements. TCRdb re-hosts the immuneACCESS table, in-frame sequences only. Its copies lack some clones; in the studies checked, an unresolved V gene accounts for under half of them, and the cause for the rest is not known. V, J and clone size were drawn from that table, and D and trimming were deduced from the DNA. A total of approximately 97,000 clones appear in this sample, roughly 84% of them only once. The top ten constitute 9.5% to 15% of the sample.

Study-wide conclusions, independent of this receptor: The quantity of clinical and demographic metadata differed by source and by participant and was supplied without curation.

About this clone itself: Its antigen remains undetermined. Base qualities are missing; no much larger clone stands one base away. The sample holds other DNA sequences that translate to the same CDR3.

The germline V gene supplies CDR1 SGHTA and CDR2 FQGNSA. Trimming costs V 0 bases and J 10 bases, and their ends lie 15 bases apart. The CDR3 runs 15 amino acids, cysteine and phenylalanine included. Only the CDR3 part of the read is kept: 45 bases, read in frame from the first base. The chain was built from TRBV7-2 and TRBJ1-4; TRBD1 could be the D gene, as 6 bases match. This TCR was sampled from a human donor in a cohort sampled during active COVID-19. Specimen: peripheral blood. The encoded CDR3 is CASSLARGPVGKLFF. The DNA sequence is TGTGCCAGCAGCTTAGCGCGGGGGCCGGTGGGAAAACTGTTTTTT. The full variable domain, completed from the reference TRBV7-2 and TRBJ1-4 proteins outside the CDR3, reads GAGVSQSPSNKVTEKGKDVELRCDPISGHTALYWYRQSLGQGLEFLIYFQGNSAPDKSGLPSDRFSAERTGGSVSTLTIQRTQQEDSAVYLCASSLARGPVGKLFFGSGTQLSVL.